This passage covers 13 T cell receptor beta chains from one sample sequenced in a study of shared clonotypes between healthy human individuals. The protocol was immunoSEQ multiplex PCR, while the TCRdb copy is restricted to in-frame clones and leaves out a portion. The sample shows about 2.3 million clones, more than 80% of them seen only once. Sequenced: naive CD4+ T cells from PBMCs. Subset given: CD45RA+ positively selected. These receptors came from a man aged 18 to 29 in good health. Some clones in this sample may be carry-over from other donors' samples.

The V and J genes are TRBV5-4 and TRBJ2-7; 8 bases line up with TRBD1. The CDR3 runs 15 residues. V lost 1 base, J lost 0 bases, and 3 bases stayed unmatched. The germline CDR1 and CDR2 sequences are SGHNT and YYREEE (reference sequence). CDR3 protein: CASSLRQGTSYEQYF. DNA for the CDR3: TGTGCCAGCAGCTTGAGACAGGGGACCTCCTACGAGCAGTACTTC.

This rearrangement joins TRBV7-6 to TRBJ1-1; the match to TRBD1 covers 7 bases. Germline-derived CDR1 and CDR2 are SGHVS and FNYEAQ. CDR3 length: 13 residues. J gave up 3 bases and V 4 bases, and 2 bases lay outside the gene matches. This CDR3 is CASSYQGDTEAFF. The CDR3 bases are TGTGCCAGCAGCTACCAGGGGGACACTGAAGCTTTCTTT.

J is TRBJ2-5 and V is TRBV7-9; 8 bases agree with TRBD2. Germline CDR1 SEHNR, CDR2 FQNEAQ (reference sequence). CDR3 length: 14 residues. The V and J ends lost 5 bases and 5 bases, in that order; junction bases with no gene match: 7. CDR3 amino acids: CASSTSGRGETQYF. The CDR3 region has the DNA TGTGCCAGCAGCACCAGCGGGAGAGGGGAGACCCAGTACTTC.

DNA of the CDR3: TGTGCCAGCAGCCTTACTAGCGGGATAAATTTTTTTTACGAGCAGTACTTC. Protein product: CASSLTSGINFFYEQYF. The V call is TRBV11-2, the J call TRBJ2-7, with 10 bases identical to TRBD2. Trimming removed 5 bases from V and 4 bases from J; junction bases left unmatched: 14. The CDR3 runs to 17 residues. Germline V CDR1 and CDR2: SGHAT, FQNNGV.

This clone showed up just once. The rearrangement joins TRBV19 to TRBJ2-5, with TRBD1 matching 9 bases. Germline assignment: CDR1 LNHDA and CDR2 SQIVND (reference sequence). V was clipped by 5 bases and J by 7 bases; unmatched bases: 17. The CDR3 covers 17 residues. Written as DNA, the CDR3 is TGTGCCAGTAGTCTTCCCACCCCCGGGACAGGGTCCACGACCCAGTACTTC. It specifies CASSLPTPGTGSTTQYF.

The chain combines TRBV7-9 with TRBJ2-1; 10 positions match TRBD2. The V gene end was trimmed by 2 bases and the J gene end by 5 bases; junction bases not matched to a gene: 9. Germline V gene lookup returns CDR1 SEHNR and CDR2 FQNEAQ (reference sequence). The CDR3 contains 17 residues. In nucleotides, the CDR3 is TGTGCCAGCAGCTTAACCTTCACTAGCGGGACAGACAATGAGCAGTTCTTC. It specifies CASSLTFTSGTDNEQFF.

CDR3 protein: CAIREGEYQPQHF. DNA for the CDR3: TGTGCCATCAGGGAAGGGGAGTATCAGCCCCAGCATTTT. The V call is TRBV10-3, the J call TRBJ1-5; D perhaps matches TRBD1 (5 bases). There are 13 residues in the CDR3. V lost 6 bases, J lost 5 bases, and 11 bases lay in between. Germline CDR1 and CDR2: ENHRY and SYGVKD.

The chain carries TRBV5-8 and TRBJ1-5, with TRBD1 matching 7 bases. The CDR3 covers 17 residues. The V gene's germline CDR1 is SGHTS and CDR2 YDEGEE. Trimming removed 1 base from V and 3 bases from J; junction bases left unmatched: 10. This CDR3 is CASSLLVGTAINQPQHF. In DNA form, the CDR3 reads TGTGCCAGCAGCTTGCTAGTCGGGACAGCCATCAATCAGCCCCAGCATTTT. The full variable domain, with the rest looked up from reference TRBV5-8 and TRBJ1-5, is EAGVTQSPTHLIKTRGQQATLRCSPISGHTSVYWYQQALGLGLQFLLWYDEGEERNRGNFPPRFSGRQFPNYSSELNVNALELEDSALYLCASSLLVGTAINQPQHFGDGTRLSIL.

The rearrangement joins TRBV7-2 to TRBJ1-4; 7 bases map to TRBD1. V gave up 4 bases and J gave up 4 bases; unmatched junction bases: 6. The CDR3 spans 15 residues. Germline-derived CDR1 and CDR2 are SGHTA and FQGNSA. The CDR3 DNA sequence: TGTGCCAGCAGCTCCACCGGGACAGTTAATGAAAAACTGTTTTTT. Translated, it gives CASSSTGTVNEKLFF.

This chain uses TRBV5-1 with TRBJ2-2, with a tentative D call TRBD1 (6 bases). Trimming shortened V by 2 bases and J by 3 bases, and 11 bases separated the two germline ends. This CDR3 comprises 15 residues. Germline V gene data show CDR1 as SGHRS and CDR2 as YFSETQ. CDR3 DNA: TGCGCCAGCAGCTTAGGACAGACATACACCGGGGAGCTGTTTTTT. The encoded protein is CASSLGQTYTGELFF.

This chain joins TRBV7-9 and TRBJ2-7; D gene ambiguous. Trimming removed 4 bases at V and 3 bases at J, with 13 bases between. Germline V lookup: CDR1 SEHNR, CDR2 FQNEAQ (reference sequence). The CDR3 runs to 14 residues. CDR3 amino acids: CASSSGPIFYEQYF. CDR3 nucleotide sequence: TGTGCCAGCAGCTCCGGACCTATTTTCTACGAGCAGTACTTC.

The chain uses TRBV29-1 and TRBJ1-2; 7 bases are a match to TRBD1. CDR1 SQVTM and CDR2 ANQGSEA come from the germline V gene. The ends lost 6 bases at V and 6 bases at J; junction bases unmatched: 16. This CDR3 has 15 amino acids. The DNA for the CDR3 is TGCAGCGTCTCAAAAAAGGTCGACAGGGACAATGGCTACACCTTC. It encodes CSVSKKVDRDNGYTF.

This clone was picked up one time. The CDR3 DNA is TGTGCCAGCAGTTTGTTAGGAAGCTCCTACAATGAGCAGTTCTTC. Translating gives CASSLLGSSYNEQFF. The gene calls are TRBV27 and TRBJ2-1; unclear D gene. Germline V gene sequence: CDR1 MNHEY, CDR2 SMNVEV (reference sequence). The V end lost 3 bases, the J end lost 0 bases, and 9 bases lay between the germline ends. The CDR3 covers 15 residues.